This T cell receptor (beta chain) is drawn from a study of monozygotic twins with inflammatory bowel disease. From its re-call of the 5' RACE reads, TCRdb lists each CDR3 protein once, without DNA. Across more than 110,000 distinct CDR3 sequences, the top ten clones capture 1% to 1.5% of the sample. This CDR3 has 11 residues. Germline-derived CDR1 and CDR2 are DFQATT and SNEGSKA (reference sequence). The receptor's source is a human donor with ulcerative colitis or Crohn's disease, or a healthy co-twin of an affected twin (not recorded which). The chain joins TRBV20-1 to TRBJ2-7; without DNA, the TCRdb call of TRBD1 cannot be checked. What was sequenced was blood. CDR3 residues: CSASGGGTPYF.